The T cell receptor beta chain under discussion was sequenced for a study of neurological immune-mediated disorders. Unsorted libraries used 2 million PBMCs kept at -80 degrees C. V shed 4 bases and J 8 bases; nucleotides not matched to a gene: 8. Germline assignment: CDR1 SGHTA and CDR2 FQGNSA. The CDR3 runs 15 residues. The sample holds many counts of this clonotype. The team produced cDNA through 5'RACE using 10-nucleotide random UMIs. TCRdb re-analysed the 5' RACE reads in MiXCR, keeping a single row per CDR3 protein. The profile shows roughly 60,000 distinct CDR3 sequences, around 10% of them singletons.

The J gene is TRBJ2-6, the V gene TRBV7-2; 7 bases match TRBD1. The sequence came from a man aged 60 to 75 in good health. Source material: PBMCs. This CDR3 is CASSSRRQGSNVLTF. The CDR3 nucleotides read TGTGCCAGCAGCTCGAGGAGACAGGGCTCCAACGTCCTGACTTTC. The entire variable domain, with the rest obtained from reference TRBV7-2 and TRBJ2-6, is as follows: GAGVSQSPSNKVTEKGKDVELRCDPISGHTALYWYRQSLGQGLEFLIYFQGNSAPDKSGLPSDRFSAERTGGSVSTLTIQRTQQEDSAVYLCASSSRRQGSNVLTFGAGSRLTVL.